A selection of T cell receptor beta chains follows, all from one sample in a study of cytomegalovirus exposure and HLA in healthy donors. Only in-frame clones appear in the TCRdb table, and some are missing; sequencing was by immunoSEQ multiplex PCR. The sample consists of some 150,000 clones, about 91% of them appearing once. Input material: PBMCs. Receptor source: a man aged 18 to 30 in good health and CMV-seropositive. The CDR3 runs from the conserved cysteine through the conserved F or W. Each record gives: D gene, J gene, clone size, V gene, CDR3 protein, CDR3 DNA. D genes are given only for firm matches. Size is stated for part of the rows, as once, few or many counts, or as a class when the clone is expanded.

D: TRBD2; J: TRBJ2-1; size: NA; V: TRBV4-1; CDR3: CASSLRTSGLTTSSYNEQFF; DNA: TGCGCCAGCAGCCTCCGGACTAGCGGCCTAACGACAAGCTCCTACAATGAGCAGTTCTTC
D: NA; J: TRBJ1-2; size: NA; V: TRBV19; CDR3: CASSISSKYGYTF; DNA: TGTGCCAGTAGTATTAGCAGCAAATATGGCTACACCTTC
D: NA; J: TRBJ1-6; size: NA; V: TRBV7-3; CDR3: CASSLSGGNNSPLHF; DNA: TGTGCCAGCAGCCTTTCGGGCGGGAACAATTCACCCCTCCACTTT
D: NA; J: TRBJ2-3; size: NA; V: TRBV11-2; CDR3: CASSLVGRATDTQYF; DNA: TGTGCCAGCAGCTTAGTAGGGCGGGCCACAGATACGCAGTATTTT
D: TRBD1; J: TRBJ1-1; size: NA; V: TRBV27; CDR3: CASRWTGNTEAFF; DNA: TGTGCCAGCAGGTGGACAGGGAACACTGAAGCTTTCTTT
D: TRBD1; J: TRBJ1-2; size: NA; V: TRBV27; CDR3: CASAGTEYYGYTF; DNA: TGTGCCAGCGCCGGGACAGAGTATTATGGCTACACCTTC
D: NA; J: TRBJ2-6; size: NA; V: TRBV6-1; CDR3: CASIEGAGANVLTF; DNA: TGTGCCAGCATCGAGGGGGCTGGGGCCAACGTCCTGACTTTC
D: TRBD2; J: TRBJ2-1; size: NA; V: TRBV30; CDR3: CAWSRLAGNNEQFF; DNA: TGTGCCTGGAGTCGGCTAGCGGGTAACAATGAGCAGTTCTTC
D: TRBD1; J: TRBJ1-2; size: NA; V: TRBV19; CDR3: CASTSTGVRIGGYTF; DNA: TGTGCCAGTACTTCGACAGGGGTTAGGATTGGTGGCTACACCTTC
D: TRBD2; J: TRBJ2-5; size: NA; V: TRBV6-6; CDR3: CASNDRSGGAGETQYF; DNA: TGTGCCAGCAACGATCGAAGCGGGGGGGCAGGAGAGACCCAGTACTTC
D: TRBD2; J: TRBJ2-1; size: NA; V: TRBV27; CDR3: CASGLAGGGEQFF; DNA: TGTGCCAGCGGGCTAGCGGGGGGGGGTGAGCAGTTCTTC
D: NA; J: TRBJ2-7; size: NA; V: TRBV30; CDR3: CAWSVSPYEQYF; DNA: TGTGCCTGGAGTGTATCCCCTTACGAGCAGTACTTC
D: NA; J: TRBJ2-2; size: NA; V: TRBV5-6; CDR3: CASNRQGGTGELFF; DNA: TGTGCCAGCAATCGACAGGGAGGAACCGGGGAGCTGTTTTTT
D: TRBD2; J: TRBJ2-5; size: NA; V: TRBV9; CDR3: CASSVGGRVETQYF; DNA: TGTGCCAGCAGCGTTGGAGGGAGGGTGGAGACCCAGTACTTC
D: TRBD2; J: TRBJ2-1; size: NA; V: TRBV5-4; CDR3: CASSTRLAGHNEQFF; DNA: TGTGCCAGCAGCACCCGACTAGCGGGCCACAATGAGCAGTTCTTC
D: NA; J: TRBJ2-2; size: NA; V: TRBV7-2; CDR3: CASRSPGQGPAELFF; DNA: TGTGCCAGCAGATCGCCGGGACAAGGACCCGCGGAGCTGTTTTTT
D: NA; J: TRBJ1-2; size: few; V: TRBV7-9; CDR3: CASTQGLDGYTF; DNA: TGTGCCAGCACCCAGGGGCTGGATGGCTACACCTTC
D: TRBD1; J: TRBJ2-6; size: NA; V: TRBV27; CDR3: CASSSRQGRISGANVLTF; DNA: TGTGCCAGCAGTTCTAGACAGGGACGGATCTCTGGGGCCAACGTCCTGACTTTC
D: NA; J: TRBJ1-6; size: once; V: TRBV6-1; CDR3: CASSEAAGVGSPLHF; DNA: TGTGCCAGCAGTGAAGCCGCAGGGGTTGGATCACCCCTCCACTTT
D: TRBD1; J: TRBJ1-2; size: once; V: TRBV11-2; CDR3: CASSSLSGQGARGYTF; DNA: TGTGCCAGCAGCTCCTTATCGGGACAGGGGGCGAGAGGCTACACCTTC
D: NA; J: TRBJ1-5; size: NA; V: TRBV28; CDR3: CASRMGPWSNGGENQPQHF; DNA: TGTGCCAGCAGGATGGGTCCTTGGTCGAACGGGGGAGAGAATCAGCCCCAGCATTTT
D: NA; J: TRBJ1-2; size: NA; V: TRBV27; CDR3: CASSDGGTMYKGYTF; DNA: TGTGCCAGCAGCGACGGAGGGACCATGTATAAGGGCTACACCTTC
D: NA; J: TRBJ1-6; size: NA; V: TRBV2; CDR3: CASNVDGGNNSPLHF; DNA: TGTGCCAGCAACGTGGACGGAGGGAATAATTCACCCCTCCACTTT
D: NA; J: TRBJ2-5; size: NA; V: TRBV25-1; CDR3: CASSEFAGTGETQYF; DNA: TGTGCCAGCAGTGAATTCGCGGGGACGGGAGAGACCCAGTACTTC
D: NA; J: TRBJ2-6; size: NA; V: TRBV2; CDR3: CAKSRGVAGANVLTF; DNA: TGTGCCAAAAGCAGGGGGGTAGCTGGGGCCAACGTCCTGACTTTC
D: NA; J: TRBJ2-5; size: NA; V: TRBV5-4; CDR3: CASSLGGLDIETQYF; DNA: TGTGCCAGCAGCTTGGGGGGCTTGGACATTGAGACCCAGTACTTC
D: NA; J: TRBJ1-1; size: once; V: TRBV18; CDR3: CASSPQGVVGVNTEAFF; DNA: TGTGCCAGCTCCCCTCAAGGGGTAGTAGGTGTGAACACTGAAGCTTTCTTT
D: NA; J: TRBJ1-1; size: NA; V: TRBV5-6; CDR3: CASSLGAEAFF; DNA: TGTGCCAGCAGCTTGGGCGCTGAAGCTTTCTTT
D: NA; J: TRBJ1-6; size: NA; V: TRBV7-6; CDR3: CASSLESSYNSPLHF; DNA: TGTGCCAGCAGCTTAGAGAGCTCCTATAATTCACCCCTCCACTTT
D: NA; J: TRBJ1-1; size: NA; V: TRBV30; CDR3: CAWSRRLNTEAFF; DNA: TGTGCCTGGAGCCGGAGGCTGAACACTGAAGCTTTCTTT
D: NA; J: TRBJ1-4; size: NA; V: TRBV5-1; CDR3: CASSLGGEKLFF; DNA: TGCGCCAGCAGCTTAGGAGGGGAAAAACTGTTTTTT
D: NA; J: TRBJ1-1; size: NA; V: TRBV19; CDR3: CASSVSVVGENTEAFF; DNA: TGTGCCAGTAGTGTCTCCGTGGTAGGGGAAAACACTGAAGCTTTCTTT
D: NA; J: TRBJ1-5; size: NA; V: TRBV13; CDR3: CASSLRGLGQPQHF; DNA: TGTGCCAGCAGCTTACGGGGACTCGGTCAGCCCCAGCATTTT
D: NA; J: TRBJ2-3; size: NA; V: TRBV28; CDR3: CASRRDTSTDTQYF; DNA: TGTGCCAGCAGAAGGGACACTAGCACAGATACGCAGTATTTT
D: NA; J: TRBJ1-6; size: NA; V: TRBV5-1; CDR3: CASSPTGTNNSPLHF; DNA: TGCGCCAGCAGCCCCACAGGGACGAATAATTCACCCCTCCACTTT
D: NA; J: TRBJ2-2; size: NA; V: TRBV6-1; CDR3: CASSEKGTPARTGELFF; DNA: TGTGCCAGCAGTGAAAAGGGGACACCGGCCAGAACCGGGGAGCTGTTTTTT
D: TRBD2; J: TRBJ2-1; size: NA; V: TRBV5-1; CDR3: CASSSSGLAGWDEQFF; DNA: TGCGCCAGCAGCTCCTCGGGACTAGCGGGGTGGGATGAGCAGTTCTTC
D: NA; J: TRBJ2-2; size: once; V: TRBV7-9; CDR3: CASSSDRITGELFF; DNA: TGTGCCAGCAGCTCTGACAGAATCACCGGGGAGCTGTTTTTT
D: NA; J: TRBJ1-2; size: NA; V: TRBV28; CDR3: CASNSGNYGYTF; DNA: TGTGCCAGCAACTCCGGGAACTATGGCTACACCTTC
D: NA; J: TRBJ1-3; size: NA; V: TRBV30; CDR3: CAASRGSSGNTIYF; DNA: TGTGCAGCTAGCAGGGGATCCTCTGGAAACACCATATATTTT
D: TRBD1; J: TRBJ1-4; size: once; V: TRBV10-3; CDR3: CAIRNGQGAGEKLFF; DNA: TGTGCCATCAGGAACGGACAGGGGGCGGGTGAAAAACTGTTTTTT
D: TRBD2; J: TRBJ2-1; size: NA; V: TRBV4-2; CDR3: CASSQVAQRGSYNEQFF; DNA: TGTGCCAGCAGCCAAGTTGCCCAGCGGGGTTCCTACAATGAGCAGTTCTTC
D: NA; J: TRBJ2-7; size: NA; V: TRBV4-2; CDR3: CASSQTRGGRNEQYF; DNA: TGTGCCAGCAGCCAGACCCGGGGAGGTAGAAACGAGCAGTACTTC
D: TRBD2; J: TRBJ2-3; size: NA; V: TRBV5-1; CDR3: CASSTSGATTDTQYF; DNA: TGCGCCAGCTCAACAAGCGGGGCGACGACAGATACGCAGTATTTT
D: NA; J: TRBJ2-5; size: NA; V: TRBV30; CDR3: CAWGVGIGGETQYF; DNA: TGTGCCTGGGGGGTCGGAATTGGCGGGGAGACCCAGTACTTC
D: NA; J: TRBJ2-7; size: NA; V: TRBV5-1; CDR3: CASSLVGSAYEQYF; DNA: TGCGCCAGCAGCTTGGTTGGGAGCGCCTACGAGCAGTACTTC
D: TRBD2; J: TRBJ2-3; size: NA; V: TRBV6-5; CDR3: CASSYSRGGRAKTQYF; DNA: TGTGCCAGCAGTTACTCGAGGGGCGGGAGGGCCAAGACGCAGTATTTT
D: TRBD2; J: TRBJ2-3; size: NA; V: TRBV2; CDR3: CASSDLAASTDTQYF; DNA: TGTGCCAGCAGTGACCTAGCGGCGAGTACAGATACGCAGTATTTT